The source of this T cell receptor (beta chain) is a study of control samples from healthy donors and cancer patients. The method was immunoSEQ multiplex PCR; TCRdb's version includes in-frame clones alone and lacks a portion of them. The sample lists roughly 100,000 clones; around 90% were seen once. This CDR3 comprises 15 residues. Germline V lookup: CDR1 ENHRY, CDR2 SYGVKD. Unmatched junction bases numbered 7, after V lost 2 bases and J lost 4 bases. Sequencing was done on a sample of blood. The sequence was obtained from a woman aged 18-29 years in good health. J is TRBJ1-1 and V is TRBV10-3; TRBD1 matches 7 bases. The CDR3 DNA reads TGTGCCATCAGTGAGGGACGACAGGGAGTCACTGAAGCTTTCTTT. Translating gives CAISEGRQGVTEAFF.